This T cell receptor (beta chain) was profiled in a study of T cells in Graves' hyperthyroidism and ophthalmopathy. This clonotype was observed many times. Its target is not known. From RNA transcripts, TCR beta CDR3 regions were amplified. First-round RT-PCR of the TCR CDR3 relied on the HTBI primer set. Via MiXCR, TCRdb re-called the multiplex PCR reads, giving one row per CDR3 protein. The sample includes roughly 250,000 distinct CDR3 sequences, about a sixth seen only once; the top ten take around 30%. Findings of the study overall: Ophthalmopathy stood apart from stable hyperthyroidism in a 13 V-J model.

Looked up from germline, CDR1 is KGHSH and CDR2 is LQKENI. V was cut by 1 base and J by 8 bases, with 9 bases left in between. The CDR3 spans 14 residues. Each person with ophthalmopathy scored at least 3 on the Clinical Activity Score, reached NOSPECS grade 4 or higher, and had been ill under 3 months. Every diagnosis used clinical symptoms, serum thyroxine and TRAb, thyroid ultrasound and orbital computed tomography. Using around 10 ml of fresh peripheral blood, PBMCs were prepared. Sequenced material: blood. The rearrangement uses TRBV18 and TRBJ1-6; D is uncertain. The receptor comes from a young woman with Graves' ophthalmopathy. The CDR3 nucleotides are TGTGCCAGCTCACCACGGCCGGTAGATTCACCCCTCCACTTT. This gives the protein CASSPRPVDSPLHF. The complete variable domain, with remaining parts taken from reference TRBV18 and TRBJ1-6, reads NAGVMQNPRHLVRRRGQEARLRCSPMKGHSHVYWYRQLPEEGLKFMVYLQKENIIDESGMPKERFSAEFPKEGPSILRIQQVVRGDSAAYFCASSPRPVDSPLHFGNGTRLTVT.